Detailed here is one T cell receptor (beta chain). This sample is drawn from a study of blood T cell repertoires in COVID-19. Followed longitudinally, the Seattle patients had been enrolled during active infection. The V gene's germline CDR1 is SEHNR and CDR2 FQNEAQ (reference sequence). V lost 2 bases and J 8 bases, leaving 14 bases between the germline ends. CDR3 length: 14 amino acids. Using immunoSEQ multiplex PCR, the repertoire was profiled, and TCRdb retains in-frame clones only, with some absent. The sample records more than 200,000 clones, less than 90% being singletons. J is TRBJ2-3 and V is TRBV7-9, with a possible D match to TRBD2 (5 bases). The TCR was taken from a woman older than 75 with COVID-19, enrolled during active disease. Sequencing was carried out using peripheral blood. For the CDR3, the DNA is TGTGCCAGCAGCTTAACGGCTGCCAGCGGTACGCAGTATTTT. This sequence encodes CASSLTAASGTQYF.